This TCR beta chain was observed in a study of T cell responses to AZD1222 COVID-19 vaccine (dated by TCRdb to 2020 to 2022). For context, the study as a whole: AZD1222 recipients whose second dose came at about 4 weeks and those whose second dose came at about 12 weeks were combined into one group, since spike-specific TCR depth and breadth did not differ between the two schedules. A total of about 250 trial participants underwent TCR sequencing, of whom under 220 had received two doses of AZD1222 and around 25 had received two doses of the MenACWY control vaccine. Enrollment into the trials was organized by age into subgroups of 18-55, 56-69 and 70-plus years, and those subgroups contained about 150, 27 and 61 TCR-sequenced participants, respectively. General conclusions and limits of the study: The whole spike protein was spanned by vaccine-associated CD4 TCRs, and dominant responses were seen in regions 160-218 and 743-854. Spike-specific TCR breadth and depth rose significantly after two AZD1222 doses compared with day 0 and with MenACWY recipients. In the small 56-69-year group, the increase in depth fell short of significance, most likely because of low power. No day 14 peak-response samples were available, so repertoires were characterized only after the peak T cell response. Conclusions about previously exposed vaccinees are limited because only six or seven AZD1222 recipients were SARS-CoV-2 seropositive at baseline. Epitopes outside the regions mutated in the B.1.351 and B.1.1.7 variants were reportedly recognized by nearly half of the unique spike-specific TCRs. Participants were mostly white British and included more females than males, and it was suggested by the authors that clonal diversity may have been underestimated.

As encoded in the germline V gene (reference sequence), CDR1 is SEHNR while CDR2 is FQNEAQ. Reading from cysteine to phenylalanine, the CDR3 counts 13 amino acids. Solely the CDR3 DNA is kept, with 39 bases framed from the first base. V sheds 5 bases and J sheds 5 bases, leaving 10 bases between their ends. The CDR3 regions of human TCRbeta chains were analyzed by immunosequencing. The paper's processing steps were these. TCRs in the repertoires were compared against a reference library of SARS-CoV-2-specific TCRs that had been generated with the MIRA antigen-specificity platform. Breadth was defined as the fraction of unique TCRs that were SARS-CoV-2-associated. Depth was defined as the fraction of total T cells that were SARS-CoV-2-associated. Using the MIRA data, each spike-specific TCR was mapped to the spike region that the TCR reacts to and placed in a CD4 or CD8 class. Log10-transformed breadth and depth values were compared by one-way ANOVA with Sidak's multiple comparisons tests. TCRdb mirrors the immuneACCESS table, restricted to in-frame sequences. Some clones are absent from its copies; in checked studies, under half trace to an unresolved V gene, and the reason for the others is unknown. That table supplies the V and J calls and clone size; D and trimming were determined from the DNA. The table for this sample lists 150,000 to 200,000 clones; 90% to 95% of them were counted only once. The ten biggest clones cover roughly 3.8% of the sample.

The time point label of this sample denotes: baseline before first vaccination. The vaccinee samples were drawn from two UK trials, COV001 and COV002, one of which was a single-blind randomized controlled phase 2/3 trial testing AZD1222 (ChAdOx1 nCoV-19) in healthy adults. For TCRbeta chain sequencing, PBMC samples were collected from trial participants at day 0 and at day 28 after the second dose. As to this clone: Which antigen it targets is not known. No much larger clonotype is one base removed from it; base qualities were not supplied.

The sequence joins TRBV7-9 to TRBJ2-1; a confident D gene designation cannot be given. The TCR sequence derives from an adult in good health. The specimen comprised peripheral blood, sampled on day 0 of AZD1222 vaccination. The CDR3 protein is CASSRGAHNEQFF. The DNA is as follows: TGTGCCAGCAGCCGTGGAGCTCACAATGAGCAGTTCTTC.